The present TCR beta chain was sequenced within a study of blood T cell repertoires in COVID-19. In the study overall: Acute and convalescent COVID-19 samples came from the United States, Italy and Spain.

J gave up 4 bases and V 1 base, and 13 bases lay outside the gene matches. The CDR3 has 18 amino acids. Germline-derived CDR1 and CDR2 are SGDLS and YYNGEE. Data came from immunoSEQ multiplex PCR; TCRdb stores just in-frame clones and leaves some out. Altogether around 30,000 clones are present, 65% to 70% being singletons, with the ten largest covering about a sixth. This rearrangement joins TRBV9 to TRBJ2-1; 8 bases align to TRBD2. Input material: peripheral blood. This clonotype was sampled from a human donor in a cohort sampled during active COVID-19. The CDR3 protein is CASSVRANSGLVYNEQFF. The CDR3 DNA follows: TGTGCCAGCAGCGTAAGAGCTAACTCGGGACTAGTATACAATGAGCAGTTCTTC.